The 4 T cell receptor beta chains reported below all come from one sample, sequenced in a study of blood T cell repertoires in COVID-19. The assay was immunoSEQ multiplex PCR, and TCRdb's table has in-frame clones only and misses some. The profile shows 150,000 to 200,000 clones, over 75% of them singletons. Sequencing was carried out using PBMCs or T cells enriched from blood (not recorded which). The receptors shown here come from a woman aged 18-35 years who had recovered from COVID-19.

This clone was counted a single time. The chain carries TRBV4-1 and TRBJ2-5; 7 bases are a match to TRBD1. V lost 1 base to trimming and J lost 4 bases; unmatched junction nucleotides: 9. The germline CDR1 and CDR2 sequences are MGHRA and YSYEKL. The CDR3 covers 16 residues. The CDR3 loop reads CASSQGQGLNVETQYF. DNA of the CDR3: TGCGCCAGCAGCCAAGGACAGGGTCTGAACGTAGAGACCCAGTACTTC.

This clone was seen only once. The J gene is TRBJ2-5, the V gene TRBV2, with 7 bases that match TRBD2. The CDR3 has 13 residues. Germline CDR1 is SNHLY and CDR2 is FYNNEI. J was trimmed by 7 bases and V by 3 bases; bases with no gene match: 5. The CDR3 loop is CASSEGPGGTQYF. CDR3 DNA: TGTGCCAGCAGTGAGGGACCGGGAGGGACCCAGTACTTC.

The rearrangement links TRBV5-8 to TRBJ2-5; 8 bases match TRBD2. V shed 4 bases and J 1 base; nucleotides not matched to a gene: 9. Germline CDR1 reads SGHTS; CDR2 reads YDEGEE. This CDR3 contains 16 residues. The CDR3 DNA follows: TGTGCCAGCAGCAAGGGTAGCGGGACCCCCCAAGAGACCCAGTACTTC. It specifies CASSKGSGTPQETQYF.

The chain joins TRBV15 to TRBJ2-2; D remains ambiguous. CDR3 length: 13 amino acids. Trimming cost V 6 bases and J 5 bases, with 10 bases left between them. Germline values: CDR1 LNHNV, CDR2 YYDKDF (reference sequence). The CDR3 is CATRPSGTGELFF. The CDR3 nucleotides are TGTGCCACCAGGCCTAGTGGGACCGGGGAGCTGTTTTTT.